Reported below is one T cell receptor (beta chain). The data derive from a study of blood T cell repertoires in COVID-19. Sequenced by immunoSEQ multiplex PCR; TCRdb stores in-frame clones only, minus some. Here the sample spans 55,000 to 80,000 clones, more than 85% being singletons. Material for sequencing was peripheral blood. This receptor was taken from a man aged 65 to 85 with acute or convalescent COVID-19.

CDR3 nucleotides: TGTGCCAGCTCTCAGAGCGATAGCAATCAGCCCCAGCATTTT. Translated: CASSQSDSNQPQHF. This chain joins TRBV18 and TRBJ1-5; no firm D call. CDR3 length: 14 amino acids. Trimming removed 6 bases at V and 0 bases at J, with 9 bases between. Germline CDR1 and CDR2: KGHSH and LQKENI.